The 22 T cell receptor beta chains below all came from one sample that was sequenced in a study of OX40 agonist ivuxolimab in advanced cancers. The assay was immunoSEQ multiplex PCR, and TCRdb's table has in-frame clones only and misses some. This table has tens of thousands of clones, approximately 90% appearing once. The sample here was CD4+ or CD8+ T cells sorted from blood, taken in a trial of the OX40 agonist ivuxolimab. These receptors were collected from an adult with an advanced solid tumor such as melanoma, head and neck, liver or kidney cancer.

The chain links TRBV27 to TRBJ2-7; 10 nucleotides align to TRBD2. Germline V gene lookup returns CDR1 MNHEY and CDR2 SMNVEV (reference sequence). This CDR3 region has 14 residues. The ends lost 3 bases at V and 3 bases at J; junction bases unmatched: 2. CDR3 nucleotide sequence: TGTGCCAGCAGTTTGGCTAGCGGGAGCTACGAGCAGTACTTC. Amino acids: CASSLASGSYEQYF.

This chain links TRBV27 with TRBJ2-3, with D hard to call. V lost 6 bases and J lost 3, with 7 bases in between. This CDR3 contains 12 residues. From germline, CDR1 is MNHEY and CDR2 SMNVEV (reference sequence). CDR3 bases: TGTGCCAGCAGCCCTACTACAGATACGCAGTATTTT. Residues: CASSPTTDTQYF.

The rearrangement links TRBV28 to TRBJ2-1; D uncertain. Germline CDR1 reads MDHEN; CDR2 reads SYDVKM. There are 11 residues in the CDR3. Between the trimmed V and J ends, which lost 4 bases and 9 bases, there was a span of 7 bases. The CDR3 here is CASSSPGEQFF. The CDR3 nucleotides are TGTGCCAGCAGTTCTCCGGGTGAGCAGTTCTTC.

This CDR3 reads CASSLFPGSQPQHF. In DNA, the CDR3 is TGTGCCAGCAGCTTGTTCCCAGGGAGCCAGCCCCAGCATTTT. This rearrangement joins TRBV5-4 to TRBJ1-5; TRBD1 is a possible D gene (5 bases). The germline CDR1 and CDR2 sequences are SGHNT and YYREEE (reference sequence). The CDR3 sequence is 14 residues long. Trimming shortened V by 1 base and J by 7 bases, and 12 bases separated the two germline ends.

The chain links TRBV11-2 to TRBJ1-5; D remains ambiguous. This CDR3 has 15 amino acids. Germline CDR1 and CDR2: SGHAT and FQNNGV. V was pared by 1 base and J by 0 bases, with 7 bases between. CDR3 protein: CASSLAPYSNQPQHF. The CDR3 DNA reads TGTGCCAGCAGCTTAGCACCGTATAGCAATCAGCCCCAGCATTTT.

This clone was seen once. The CDR3 DNA is TGCACCAGCAGCCGACCGGGGACAGGGAACGAGCAGTACTTC. This codes for CTSSRPGTGNEQYF. V is TRBV1 and J is TRBJ2-7; the table's D gene call, TRBD1, was not cross checked with the DNA. TRBV1 is a pseudogene segment. The CDR3 contains 14 residues.

This chain links TRBV7-9 with TRBJ1-5; D remains ambiguous. Germline CDR1 and CDR2: SEHNR and FQNEAQ (reference sequence). The CDR3 is made up of 12 amino acids. The V and J ends lost 4 bases and 6 bases respectively, with 7 bases between them. CDR3 in amino acids: CASSSRSQPQHF. The CDR3 DNA is TGTGCCAGCAGCTCACGGTCTCAGCCCCAGCATTTT.

J is TRBJ2-7 and V is TRBV6-6, with D unclear. The V end lost 4 bases, the J end lost 4 bases, and 14 bases lay between the germline ends. The CDR3 runs to 14 residues. Germline V CDR1 and CDR2: MNHNY, SVGAGI (reference sequence). The chain's CDR3 is CASSWAAPFYEQYF. The CDR3 DNA reads as TGTGCCAGCAGTTGGGCGGCACCCTTTTACGAGCAGTACTTC.

The chain uses TRBV11-2 and TRBJ2-7; D uncertain. V was shortened by 5 bases and J by 4 bases, with 9 bases between the two germline ends. Germline V gene sequence: CDR1 SGHAT, CDR2 FQNNGV. This CDR3 is 12 amino acids long. The CDR3 sequence: CASSPDTYEQYF. Here the CDR3 DNA reads TGTGCCAGCAGCCCCGACACATACGAGCAGTACTTC.

This clone was recorded once. Within the sample, other DNA sequences also encode this same CDR3. The genes are TRBV9 and TRBJ2-3, with 8 positions matching TRBD1. Germline V CDR1 and CDR2: SGDLS, YYNGEE. The CDR3 is 15 residues long. J was trimmed by 0 bases and V by 3 bases; bases with no gene match: 3. CDR3 sequence (DNA): TGTGCCAGCAGCGCGGGACAGGCTAGCACAGATACGCAGTATTTT. Residues: CASSAGQASTDTQYF.

The chain's CDR3 is CASSLQGSSSNEQFF. DNA of the CDR3: TGTGCCAGCAGCTTACAGGGGTCGAGTAGCAATGAGCAGTTCTTC. The rearrangement uses TRBV7-9 and TRBJ2-1; tentative D call: TRBD1 (6 bases). V was pared by 2 bases and J by 6 bases, with 14 bases between. The CDR3 consists of 15 residues. Germline V gene lookup returns CDR1 SEHNR and CDR2 FQNEAQ (reference sequence).

V usage is TRBV9 and J usage is TRBJ2-7, with D perhaps matching TRBD1 or TRBD2 (5 bases each). V gave up 0 bases and J gave up 2 bases, with 9 bases separating them. In germline, CDR1 is SGDLS, CDR2 YYNGEE. The CDR3 has 14 amino acids. This chain's CDR3 is CASSVGQGPYEQYF. DNA for the CDR3: TGTGCCAGCAGCGTAGGGCAGGGACCCTACGAGCAGTACTTC.

The chain recombines TRBV7-6 with TRBJ2-2; a weak D match, TRBD2 (7 bases). The CDR3 consists of 12 residues. Germline-derived CDR1 and CDR2 are SGHVS and FNYEAQ. V was clipped by 11 bases and J by 5 bases, with 12 bases between them. CDR3 loop: CAGGAGTGELFF. Written as DNA, the CDR3 is TGTGCCGGGGGGGCCGGAACCGGGGAGCTGTTTTTT.

The rearrangement links TRBV11-2 to TRBJ2-3; either TRBD1 or TRBD2 may fit D (6 bases each). V lost 2 bases to trimming and J lost 3 bases, with 15 bases between them. Germline lookup yields CDR1 SGHAT and CDR2 FQNNGV. The CDR3 is 16 residues long. CDR3 residues: CASSLRGAGLTDTQYF. CDR3 sequence (DNA): TGTGCCAGCAGCTTAAGGGGGGCGGGACTTACAGATACGCAGTATTTT.

The chain carries TRBV6-5 and TRBJ2-1; 9 nucleotides align to TRBD1. There are 14 residues in the CDR3. The V gene's germline CDR1 is MNHEY and CDR2 SVGAGI. The J segment lost 8 bases and the V segment lost 0 bases, leaving 2 bases of the junction unmatched. CDR3 residues: CASSYSTGGDEQFF. The CDR3 DNA sequence: TGTGCCAGCAGTTACTCGACAGGGGGAGATGAGCAGTTCTTC.

The gene calls are TRBV29-1 and TRBJ2-7, with D perhaps matching TRBD1 (6 bases). This CDR3 has 12 residues. V lost 6 bases, J lost 7 bases, and 16 bases lay in between. CDR1 and CDR2 (germline): SQVTM, ANQGSEA. Here the CDR3 reads CSVLTGSLEQYF. The DNA for the CDR3 is TGCAGCGTCTTGACAGGTTCCCTGGAGCAGTACTTC.

The V and J genes are TRBV5-6 and TRBJ2-1; D unresolved. This CDR3 contains 12 residues. In germline, CDR1 is SGHDT, CDR2 YYEEEE. Trimming pared 0 bases from V and 6 bases from J, leaving 4 bases between. This chain's CDR3 is CASSLVSNEQFF. The CDR3 DNA sequence: TGTGCCAGCAGCTTGGTTTCCAATGAGCAGTTCTTC. Drawing the rest from reference TRBV5-6 and TRBJ2-1, the complete variable domain is DAGVTQSPTHLIKTRGQQVTLRCSPKSGHDTVSWYQQALGQGPQFIFQYYEEEERQRGNFPDRFSGHQFPNYSSELNVNALLLGDSALYLCASSLVSNEQFFGPGTRLTVL.

This chain uses TRBV7-8 with TRBJ2-7; D is possibly TRBD1 or TRBD2 (6 bases each). This CDR3 region has 15 residues. Germline-derived CDR1 and CDR2 are SGHVS and FQNEAQ. Trimming shortened V by 2 bases and J by 2 bases, and 13 bases separated the two germline ends. In DNA form, the CDR3 reads TGTGCCAGCAGCTTAATAGGGGGGAAACCCTACGAGCAGTACTTC. It codes for CASSLIGGKPYEQYF. The entire variable domain, with the rest obtained from reference TRBV7-8 and TRBJ2-7, is as follows: GAGVSQSPRYKVAKRGQDVALRCDPISGHVSLFWYQQALGQGPEFLTYFQNEAQLDKSGLPSDRFFAERPEGSVSTLKIQRTQQEDSAVYLCASSLIGGKPYEQYFGPGTRLTVT.

J is TRBJ1-5 and V is TRBV27, with D perhaps TRBD1 (5 bases). The CDR3 spans 15 residues. V shed 6 bases and J shed 0 bases, with 12 bases lying between them. The germline V gene has CDR1 MNHEY and CDR2 SMNVEV (reference sequence). CDR3 region: CASRARGGSNQPQHF. CDR3 nucleotide sequence: TGTGCCAGCAGAGCCCGGGGCGGTAGCAATCAGCCCCAGCATTTT.

The chain couples TRBV19 to TRBJ1-5; tentatively, D is TRBD1 (5 bases). This CDR3 is built from 17 residues. The germline V gene encodes CDR1 LNHDA and CDR2 SQIVND (reference sequence). The ends were cut back, 4 bases at V and 0 bases at J, with 16 bases in the middle. In DNA, the CDR3 is TGTGCCAGTAGTAGAGGGGTGGACGGGGTTAGCAATCAGCCCCAGCATTTT. It translates to CASSRGVDGVSNQPQHF.

J is TRBJ2-2 and V is TRBV7-9; D is ambiguous. Germline CDR1 and CDR2: SEHNR and FQNEAQ (reference sequence). Trimming took off 5 bases at V and 6 bases at J, with 7 bases between the two ends. There are 12 residues in the CDR3. CDR3 in amino acids: CASSPLPGELFF. Here the CDR3 DNA reads TGTGCCAGCAGCCCCCTACCCGGGGAGCTGTTTTTT.

This clone was observed a few times. The V gene is TRBV27, the J gene TRBJ2-3, with a tentative D call TRBD2 (6 bases). Germline CDR1 is MNHEY and CDR2 is SMNVEV (reference sequence). The CDR3 has 14 amino acids. Trimming left V 6 bases short and J 7 bases short, with 17 bases between. The CDR3 region is CASRRLGSDYTQYF. The CDR3 DNA sequence: TGTGCCAGCAGAAGACTAGGATCCGATTATACGCAGTATTTT.